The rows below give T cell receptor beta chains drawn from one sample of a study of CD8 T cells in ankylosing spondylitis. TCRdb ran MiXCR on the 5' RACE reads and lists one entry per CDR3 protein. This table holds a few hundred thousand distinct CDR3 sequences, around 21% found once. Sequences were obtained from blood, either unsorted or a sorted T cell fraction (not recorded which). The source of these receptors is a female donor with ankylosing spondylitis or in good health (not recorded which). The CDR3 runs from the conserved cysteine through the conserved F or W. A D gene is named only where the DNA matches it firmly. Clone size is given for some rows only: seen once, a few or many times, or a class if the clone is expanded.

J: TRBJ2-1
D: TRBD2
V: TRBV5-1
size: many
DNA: TGCGCCAGCAGCTTGGAAACGGGGTTAGCGGGGGAGCAGTTCTTC
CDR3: CASSLETGLAGEQFF

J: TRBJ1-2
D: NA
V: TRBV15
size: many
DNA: TGTGCCACCAGCAGAGACCGGACCAGGGTTAGTGGCTACACCTTC
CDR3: CATSRDRTRVSGYTF

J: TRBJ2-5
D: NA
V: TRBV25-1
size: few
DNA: TGTGCCAGCAGTGAATGGGGACGGATAGAGACCCAGTACTTC
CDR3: CASSEWGRIETQYF

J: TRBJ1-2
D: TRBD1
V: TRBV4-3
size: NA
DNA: TGCGCCAGCAGACAAGGGTTGGGGACAGGGACTAACTATGGCTACACCTTC
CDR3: CASRQGLGTGTNYGYTF

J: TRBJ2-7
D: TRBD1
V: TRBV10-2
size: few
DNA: TGCGCCACTGGGACAGGGAAGGCCTACGAGCAGTACTTC
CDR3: CATGTGKAYEQYF

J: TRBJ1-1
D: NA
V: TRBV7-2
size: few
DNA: TGTGCCAGCAGCTCAAGCGCGCGGATGAGAGGTGCTGAAGCTTTCTTT
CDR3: CASSSSARMRGAEAFF

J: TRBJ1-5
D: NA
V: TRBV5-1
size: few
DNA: TGCGCCAGCAGCTTGGGGACAGTTAGCAATCAGCCCCAGCATTTT
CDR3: CASSLGTVSNQPQHF

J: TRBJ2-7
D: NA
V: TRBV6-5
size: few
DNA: TGTGCCAGCAGTTCGAGGCAGGGCCTCTACGAGCAGTACTTC
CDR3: CASSSRQGLYEQYF

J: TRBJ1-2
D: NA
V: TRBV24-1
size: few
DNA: TGTGCCGTGGCCGTCTCGGGCCCTAACTATGGCTACACCTTC
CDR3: CAVAVSGPNYGYTF

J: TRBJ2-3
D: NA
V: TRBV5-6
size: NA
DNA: TGTGCCAGCAGCGCCTCGGGTAACAACCCCACAGATACGCAGTATTTT
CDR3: CASSASGNNPTDTQYF

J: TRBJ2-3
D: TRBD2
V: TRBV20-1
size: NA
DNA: TGCAGTGCCCTCTTTGAGGGAGGGCGTACAGATACGCAGTATTTT
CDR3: CSALFEGGRTDTQYF

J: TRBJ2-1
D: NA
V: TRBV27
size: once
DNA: TGTGCCAGCAGTTTAGGCCTAGCTGGGGGGGCTTTCAAATCCAATGAGCAGTTCTTC
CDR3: CASSLGLAGGAFKSNEQFF

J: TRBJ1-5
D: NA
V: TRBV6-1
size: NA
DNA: TGTGCCAGCAGTGTAGCAGCATCGGCTTCGAATCAGCCCCAGCATTTT
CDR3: CASSVAASASNQPQHF

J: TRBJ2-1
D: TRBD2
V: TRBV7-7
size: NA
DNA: TGTGCTAGCAGCCTCCTAGCGGGAGGATGGGATGAGCAGTTCTTC
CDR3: CASSLLAGGWDEQFF

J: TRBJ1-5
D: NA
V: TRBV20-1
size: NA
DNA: TGCAGTGCTAGAGACCCCGGGTATAGCAATCAGCCCCAGCATTTT
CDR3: CSARDPGYSNQPQHF

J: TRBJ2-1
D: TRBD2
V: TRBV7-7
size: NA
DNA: TGTGCTAGCAGCTTAGTACTAGCGGGAGGGCCGGGCAATGAGCAGTTCTTC
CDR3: CASSLVLAGGPGNEQFF

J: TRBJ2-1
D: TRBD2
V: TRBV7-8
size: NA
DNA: TGTGCCAGCAGCTTAGCATTTGTGCGGACTAGTCCTGGAGTTGAGCAGTTCTTC
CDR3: CASSLAFVRTSPGVEQFF

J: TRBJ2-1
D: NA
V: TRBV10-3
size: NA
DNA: TGTGCCATCAGCGGAGGGACCTACAATGAGCAGTTCTTC
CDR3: CAISGGTYNEQFF

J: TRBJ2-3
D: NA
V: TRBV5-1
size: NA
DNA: TGCGCCAGCACTCCCGCAGGGGCTGAGACAGATACGCAGTATTTT
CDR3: CASTPAGAETDTQYF

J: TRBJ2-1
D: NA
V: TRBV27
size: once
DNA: TGTGCCAGCAGTCGCTTTGGGCCCCACAATGAGCAGTTCTTC
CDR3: CASSRFGPHNEQFF

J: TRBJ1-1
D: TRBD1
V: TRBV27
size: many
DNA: TGTGCCAGCAGTCCACAGGGGGCGCAAGGCACTGAAGCTTTCTTT
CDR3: CASSPQGAQGTEAFF

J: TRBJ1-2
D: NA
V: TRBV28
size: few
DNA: TGTGCCAGCAGCTTAGGACAGATATCAAACTATGGCTACACCTTC
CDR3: CASSLGQISNYGYTF

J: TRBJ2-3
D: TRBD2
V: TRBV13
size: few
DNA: TGTGCCAGCAGCTTTAGGACTAGCGGGGTCACAGATACGCAGTATTTT
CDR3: CASSFRTSGVTDTQYF

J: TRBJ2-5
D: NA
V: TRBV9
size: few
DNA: TGTGCCAGCAGCGCCGGGACGACTCAGCTTATGGAGACCCAGTACTTC
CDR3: CASSAGTTQLMETQYF

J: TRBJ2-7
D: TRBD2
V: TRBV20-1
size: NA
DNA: TGCAGTGCTGGGACAACTAGCGGGAGACCCTACGAGCAGTACTTC
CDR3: CSAGTTSGRPYEQYF

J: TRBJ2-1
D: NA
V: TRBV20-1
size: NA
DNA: TGCAGTGCTAGAGATGGCCGTCAGCAGTTCTTC
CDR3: CSARDGRQQFF

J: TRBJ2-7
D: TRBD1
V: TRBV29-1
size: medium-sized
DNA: TGCAGCGCCGGCGCCGGGACAGTCTACGAGCAGTACTTC
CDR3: CSAGAGTVYEQYF

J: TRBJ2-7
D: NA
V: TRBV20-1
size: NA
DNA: TGCAGTGCTATGGGACAAAACTTCTACGAGCAGTACTTC
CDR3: CSAMGQNFYEQYF

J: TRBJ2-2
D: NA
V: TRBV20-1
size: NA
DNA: TGCAGTGCTAGTACCTCGGCGAACACCGGGGAGCTGTTTTTT
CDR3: CSASTSANTGELFF

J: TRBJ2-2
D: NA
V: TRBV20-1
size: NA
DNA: TGCAGTGTTCAGGGAGGGGGCTGGACCGGGGAGCTGTTTTTT
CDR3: CSVQGGGWTGELFF

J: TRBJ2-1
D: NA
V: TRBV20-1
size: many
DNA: TGCAGTGCTAGAGCTCCCCTTAGTTTGGGCGGGAATGAGCAGTTCTTC
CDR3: CSARAPLSLGGNEQFF

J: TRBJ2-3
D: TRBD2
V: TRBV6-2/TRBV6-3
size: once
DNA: TGTGCCAGCAAAGCGGGAGGAACCACAGATACGCAGTATTTT
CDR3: CASKAGGTTDTQYF

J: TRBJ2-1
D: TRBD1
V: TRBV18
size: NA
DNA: TGTGCCAGCTCACCACGGCAGGGACAGACCAACACCTACAATGAGCAGTTCTTC
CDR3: CASSPRQGQTNTYNEQFF

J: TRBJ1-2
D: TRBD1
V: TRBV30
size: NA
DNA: TGTGCCTGGACCTCCGGGACAGGGGGCGGCTACACCTTC
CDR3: CAWTSGTGGGYTF

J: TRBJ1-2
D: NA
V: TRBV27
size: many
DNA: TGTGCCAGCAGGGCGGCAGCTAACTATGGCTACACCTTC
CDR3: CASRAAANYGYTF

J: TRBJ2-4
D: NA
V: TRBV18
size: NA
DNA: TGTGCCAGCTCCCCCACGAGGGAAGCCAAAAACATTCAGTACTTC
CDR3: CASSPTREAKNIQYF

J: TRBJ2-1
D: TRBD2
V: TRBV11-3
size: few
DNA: TGTGCCAGCAGTCCGGCCGGGACTACCCCAGGCGAGCAGTTCTTC
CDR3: CASSPAGTTPGEQFF

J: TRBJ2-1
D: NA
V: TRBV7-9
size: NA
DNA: TGTGCCAGCAGCTTAAGGTCAGAGGGACCCAATGAGCAGTTCTTC
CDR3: CASSLRSEGPNEQFF

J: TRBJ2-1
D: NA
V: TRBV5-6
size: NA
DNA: TGTGCCAGCAGCTTAAACAGGAGGAAGCAGTTCTTC
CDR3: CASSLNRRKQFF

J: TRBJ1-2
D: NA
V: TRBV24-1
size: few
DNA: TGTGCCACCAGTGATCCTCGGGACCGCGGCTACACCTTC
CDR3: CATSDPRDRGYTF

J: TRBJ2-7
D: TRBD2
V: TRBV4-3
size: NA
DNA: TGCGCCAGCAGCCAAAGTTTAGCGACTAGCGGGAGGTCCTACGAGCAGTACTTC
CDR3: CASSQSLATSGRSYEQYF

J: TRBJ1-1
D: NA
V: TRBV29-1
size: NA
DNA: TGCAGCGTTGACAGGGGTAGAACTGAAGCTTTCTTT
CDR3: CSVDRGRTEAFF

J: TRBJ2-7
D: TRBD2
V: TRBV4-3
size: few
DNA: TGCGCCAGCAGCCAATTAGCGGGAGGGCCTCAGGAGCAGTACTTC
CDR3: CASSQLAGGPQEQYF

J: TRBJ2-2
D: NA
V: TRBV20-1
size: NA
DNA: TGCAGTGCTAGAGATCGGACATTTAACACCGGGGAGCTGTTTTTT
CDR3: CSARDRTFNTGELFF

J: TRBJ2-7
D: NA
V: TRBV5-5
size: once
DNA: TGTGCCAGCAGCTTGTTTCACCCTACCTACGAGCAGTACTTC
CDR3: CASSLFHPTYEQYF

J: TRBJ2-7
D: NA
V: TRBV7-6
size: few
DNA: TGTGCCAGCAGCCCCCCTGAGGCCAGCGCCTACGAGCAGTACTTC
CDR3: CASSPPEASAYEQYF

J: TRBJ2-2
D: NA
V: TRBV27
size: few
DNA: TGTGCCAGCAGTCATCAGGGCGCCGGGGAGCTGTTTTTT
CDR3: CASSHQGAGELFF

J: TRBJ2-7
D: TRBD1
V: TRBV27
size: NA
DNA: TGTGCCAGCAGACGGGGACAGGGGGTCTACGAGCAGTACTTC
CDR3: CASRRGQGVYEQYF

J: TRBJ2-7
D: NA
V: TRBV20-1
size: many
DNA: TGCAGTGCTAGCGGCAACCAGTACGAGCAGTACTTC
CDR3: CSASGNQYEQYF

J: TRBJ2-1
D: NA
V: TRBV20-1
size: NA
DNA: TGCAGTGCGGGGCCTTATGAGCAGTTCTTC
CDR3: CSAGPYEQFF

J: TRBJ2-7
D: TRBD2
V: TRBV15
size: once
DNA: TGTGCCACCAGCAGAGATTCTAGCGGGAGCCGCGAGCAGTACTTC
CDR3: CATSRDSSGSREQYF

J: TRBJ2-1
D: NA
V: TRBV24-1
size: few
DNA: TGTGCCACCAGTGACTCGGGACTTCCTTACAATGAGCAGTTCTTC
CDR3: CATSDSGLPYNEQFF

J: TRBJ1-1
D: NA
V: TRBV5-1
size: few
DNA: TGCGCCAGCATGAGAACTGTTGACACTGAAGCTTTCTTT
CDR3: CASMRTVDTEAFF

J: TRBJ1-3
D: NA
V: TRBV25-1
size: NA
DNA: TGTGCCAGCAGTGAATATTCCGGGGAAAACACCATATATTTT
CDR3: CASSEYSGENTIYF

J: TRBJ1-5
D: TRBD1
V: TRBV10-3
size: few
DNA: TGTGCCATCAGTCCGACAGGGACTAATCAGCCCCAGCATTTT
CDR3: CAISPTGTNQPQHF

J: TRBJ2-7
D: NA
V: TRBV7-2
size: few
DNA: TGTGCCAGCAGCGAGGAGACGATAAGATACGAGCAGTACTTC
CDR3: CASSEETIRYEQYF

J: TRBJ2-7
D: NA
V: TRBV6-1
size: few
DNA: TGTGCCAGCAGTAGGACAGAAAACTACGAGCAGTACTTC
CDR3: CASSRTENYEQYF

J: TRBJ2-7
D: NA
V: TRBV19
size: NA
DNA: TGTGCCAGTAATCCCTCGGGCGGCTACGAGCAGTACTTC
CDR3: CASNPSGGYEQYF

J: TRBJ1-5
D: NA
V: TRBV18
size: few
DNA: TGTGCCAGCTCACCTTCAGGGGAGTTTCAGCCCCAGCATTTT
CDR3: CASSPSGEFQPQHF

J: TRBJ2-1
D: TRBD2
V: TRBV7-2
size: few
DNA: TGTGCCAGCAGCCCCCCCGGCGGGAGTCTAAGATATGAGCAGTTCTTC
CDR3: CASSPPGGSLRYEQFF